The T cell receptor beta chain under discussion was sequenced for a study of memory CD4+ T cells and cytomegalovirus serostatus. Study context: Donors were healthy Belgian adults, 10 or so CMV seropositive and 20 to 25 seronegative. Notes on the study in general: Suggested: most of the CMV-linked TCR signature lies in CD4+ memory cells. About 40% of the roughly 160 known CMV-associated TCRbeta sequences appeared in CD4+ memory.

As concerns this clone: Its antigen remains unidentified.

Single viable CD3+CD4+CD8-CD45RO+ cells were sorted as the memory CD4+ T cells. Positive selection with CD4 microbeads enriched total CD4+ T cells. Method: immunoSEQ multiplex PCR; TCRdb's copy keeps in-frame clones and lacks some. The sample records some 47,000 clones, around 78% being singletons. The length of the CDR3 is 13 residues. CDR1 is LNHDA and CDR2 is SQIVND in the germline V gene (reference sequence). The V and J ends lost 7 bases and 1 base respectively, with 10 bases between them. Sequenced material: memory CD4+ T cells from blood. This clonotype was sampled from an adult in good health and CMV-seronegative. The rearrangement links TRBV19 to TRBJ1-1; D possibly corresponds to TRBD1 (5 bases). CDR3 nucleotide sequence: TGTGCCAGTAATATTGGACAGAACACTGAAGCTTTCTTT. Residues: CASNIGQNTEAFF. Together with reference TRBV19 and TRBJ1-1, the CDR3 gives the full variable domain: DGGITQSPKYLFRKEGQNVTLSCEQNLNHDAMYWYRQDPGQGLRLIYYSQIVNDFQKGDIAEGYSVSREKKESFPLTVTSAQKNPTAFYLCASNIGQNTEAFFGQGTRLTVV.